Listed below are T cell receptor beta chains from one sample, sequenced in a study of blood T cell repertoires in COVID-19. Measured with immunoSEQ multiplex PCR; TCRdb has only the in-frame clones, and not every one. The sample includes approximately 250,000 clones, about nine tenths seen only once; the top ten take over 2%. Sample: PBMCs or T cells enriched from blood (not recorded which). The receptor source for this set is a woman in her thirties or forties with acute COVID-19. Both conserved end residues are trimmed from each CDR3.

v_call,cdr3_aa
TRBV4-2,ASSQDSGGTEKLF
TRBV2,ASHTGRGDYGYT
TRBV9,ASSVSGLAGLSTDTQY
TRBV24-1,ATSDLGTSGRGNEQF
TRBV27,ASSPTGDGANVLT
TRBV5-5,ASSSGWAPYEQY
TRBV11-3,ASSLGLTGELF
TRBV6-5,ASSLQGVQFTEAF
TRBV28,ASRPRGLNHGYT
TRBV5-1,ASSLVRQGTGELF
TRBV6-5,ASRADRDRYNEQF
TRBV14,ASSQGSFGSLETQY
TRBV6-5,ASSYSIGDEQF
TRBV12-5,ASGLDNRTPKSSYNSPLH
TRBV3-1/TRBV3-2,ASSQEGLAGAEAGELF
TRBV15,ATSRVLVSGNTIY
TRBV11-3,ASSLREGSKEKLF
TRBV6-6,ASRGQGALYEQY
TRBV19,ASSFRQGGGYT
TRBV3-1/TRBV3-2,ASSQGLRQVSGANVLT
TRBV18,ASSATGTYSTNEKLF
TRBV12-5,ASETGLSSYNEQF
TRBV5-4,ASRKGQGNTEAF
TRBV11-3,ASSASDSPRGEKLF
TRBV19,ASSAGQGVHTQY